These 19 T cell receptor beta chains came from one sample sequenced in a study of T-cell reconstitution after alpha-beta-depleted transplantation in children (dated by TCRdb to the mid-2010s). Read against the paper, the sample's treatment or condition label means: allogeneic hematopoietic cell transplantation with graft depleted of TCRalphabeta T cells and CD19 B cells. Library preparation was by PCR. Sequencing took place on an Illumina HiSeq 2500. TCR libraries were prepared with molecular barcoding, using unique molecular identifiers to normalize TCRbeta repertoire quantification. TCRdb took the public reads, trimmed them with fastp at Q25, ran MiXCR for clone calling and kept in-frame beta chains. Rows merge per CDR3 protein into single entries with the most common DNA and genes. For this sample the table gives about 600,000 distinct CDR3 sequences, of which 10% to 15% were detected only once. The top ten constitute over 2% of the sample.

The sample in question was PBMCs, mostly from graft donor cells, obtained 360 days after TCRalphabeta/CD19-depleted stem cell transplant. These TCRs come from a male patient between 10 and 17 years old who had a stem cell transplant for acute myeloid leukemia, so the T cells may come from the graft donor.

CDR3: CASSLVSGGTDTQYF. CDR3 bases: TGTGCCAGCAGCTTAGTTAGCGGGGGCACAGATACGCAGTATTTT. This rearrangement joins TRBV7-2 to TRBJ2-3, with 8 bases identical to TRBD2. CDR1 SGHTA and CDR2 FQGNSA come from the germline V gene. The CDR3 has 15 amino acids. Trimming at V came to 1 base and at J to 1 base, leaving 1 base not matched to a gene. The complete variable domain, with remaining parts taken from reference TRBV7-2 and TRBJ2-3, reads GAGVSQSPSNKVTEKGKDVELRCDPISGHTALYWYRQSLGQGLEFLIYFQGNSAPDKSGLPSDRFSAERTGGSVSTLTIQRTQQEDSAVYLCASSLVSGGTDTQYFGPGTRLTVL.

The sample holds many counts of this clonotype. The chain links TRBV28 to TRBJ1-5, with TRBD1 as a possible D gene (5 bases). Trimming cost V 7 bases and J 0 bases, with 19 bases left between them. CDR3 length: 17 amino acids. From germline, CDR1 is MDHEN and CDR2 SYDVKM. Here the CDR3 reads CASTPGGRGDSNQPQHF. In DNA form, the CDR3 reads TGTGCCAGCACCCCCGGGGGAAGGGGTGATAGCAATCAGCCCCAGCATTTT.

The V and J genes are TRBV28 and TRBJ2-2; the D gene is possibly TRBD1 (5 bases). This CDR3 comprises 14 residues. V was shortened by 2 bases and J by 7 bases, with 11 bases between the two germline ends. Germline values: CDR1 MDHEN, CDR2 SYDVKM. The CDR3 bases are TGTGCCAGCAGTTTACTTAGGGGCATCGGGGAGCTGTTTTTT. Amino acid sequence: CASSLLRGIGELFF. The complete variable domain, with remaining parts taken from reference TRBV28 and TRBJ2-2, reads DVKVTQSSRYLVKRTGEKVFLECVQDMDHENMFWYRQDPGLGLRLIYFSYDVKMKEKGDIPEGYSVSREKKERFSLILESASTNQTSMYLCASSLLRGIGELFFGEGSRLTVL.

This clonotype turned up a few times. The chain combines TRBV5-1 with TRBJ2-7; D gene ambiguous. Germline values: CDR1 SGHRS, CDR2 YFSETQ. The CDR3 sequence is 16 residues long. V was cut by 2 bases and J by 0 bases, with 15 bases left in between. This CDR3 is CASSLSDQFYSYEQYF. DNA for the CDR3: TGCGCCAGCAGCTTATCGGACCAGTTCTACTCCTACGAGCAGTACTTC.

This clonotype was counted only a few times. The rearrangement uses TRBV12-3 or TRBV12-4 and TRBJ2-3; 8 bases fit TRBD2. V lost 11 bases to trimming and J lost 2 bases; unmatched junction nucleotides: 9. The CDR3 spans 14 residues. This CDR3 reads CAVREREPTDTQYF. The DNA of the CDR3 is TGTGCCGTACGCGAGCGGGAGCCCACAGATACGCAGTATTTT.

This chain uses TRBV10-2 with TRBJ2-1; 9 nucleotides align to TRBD2. The germline V gene encodes CDR1 WSHSY and CDR2 SAAADI. V trimming: 6 bases; J trimming: 2 bases; junction bases outside the gene matches: 5. This CDR3 contains 15 residues. The CDR3 here is CASRPTSGPYNEQFF. CDR3 DNA sequence: TGCGCCAGCAGGCCGACTAGCGGACCCTACAATGAGCAGTTCTTC.

This clonotype was observed a handful of times. This rearrangement joins TRBV5-1 to TRBJ1-1; 9 positions match TRBD1. Germline CDR1 and CDR2: SGHRS and YFSETQ. Germline trimming cut 1 base from V and 5 bases from J; bases unmatched to any gene: 6. The CDR3 is 15 amino acids. CDR3 amino acids: CASSLILGQGTEAFF. The CDR3 bases are TGCGCCAGCAGCTTGATTTTAGGACAGGGGACTGAAGCTTTCTTT.

The V and J genes are TRBV7-2 and TRBJ2-3; D uncertain. V lost 0 bases to trimming and J lost 3 bases, with 10 bases between them. Germline-derived CDR1 and CDR2 are SGHTA and FQGNSA. This CDR3 is 15 amino acids long. The CDR3 spells CASSLAGFSTDTQYF. The CDR3 nucleotides read TGTGCCAGCAGCTTAGCCGGATTCTCGACAGATACGCAGTATTTT. Full variable domain (missing parts from reference TRBV7-2 and TRBJ2-3): GAGVSQSPSNKVTEKGKDVELRCDPISGHTALYWYRQSLGQGLEFLIYFQGNSAPDKSGLPSDRFSAERTGGSVSTLTIQRTQQEDSAVYLCASSLAGFSTDTQYFGPGTRLTVL.

This clonotype showed up many times. The rearrangement uses TRBV12-5 and TRBJ2-2; TRBD1 matches 9 bases. V trimming: 0 bases; J trimming: 7 bases; junction bases outside the gene matches: 6. This CDR3 region has 16 residues. Germline V lookup: CDR1 LGHNT, CDR2 FRNRAP. CDR3 sequence: CASGLVQGATVGELFF. CDR3 DNA sequence: TGTGCTAGTGGTTTGGTACAGGGGGCGACGGTCGGGGAGCTGTTTTTT.

This clonotype was detected ten times or more. V gene TRBV12-3 or TRBV12-4 combines with J gene TRBJ2-5; D is uncertain. Trimming removed 8 bases from V and 4 bases from J, with 14 bases in between. The CDR3 has 13 residues. Here the CDR3 reads CASGKTGPETQYF. In DNA, the CDR3 is TGTGCCAGCGGCAAAACCGGGCCAGAGACCCAGTACTTC.

V and J are TRBV20-1 and TRBJ2-7; 11 nucleotides agree with TRBD2. The V gene's germline CDR1 is DFQATT and CDR2 SNEGSKA (reference sequence). CDR3 length: 14 residues. The V and J ends lost 6 bases and 0 bases, in that order; junction bases with no gene match: 4. CDR3 DNA sequence: TGCAGTGCAGAACTAGCGGGGGCCTCCTACGAGCAGTACTTC. This codes for CSAELAGASYEQYF.

This clonotype came up a few times. V gene TRBV12-3 or TRBV12-4 combines with J gene TRBJ2-1, with TRBD2 matching 7 bases. This CDR3 is 12 amino acids long. The junction had 9 bases not matched to a gene; V was cut back by 6 bases and J by 13 bases. The CDR3 sequence: CASRMLRLAQFF. CDR3 nucleotide sequence: TGTGCCAGCAGAATGCTTAGACTAGCCCAGTTCTTC.

In its sample, this clonotype was seen a few times. This chain connects TRBV10-3 to TRBJ1-5; D gene unclear. From germline, CDR1 is ENHRY and CDR2 SYGVKD. The CDR3 contains 15 residues. The V end lost 6 bases, the J end lost 3 bases, and 15 bases lay between the germline ends. CDR3 sequence reads: CAISGAPVLNQPQHF. In nucleotides, the CDR3 is TGTGCCATCAGCGGTGCCCCAGTCCTCAATCAGCCCCAGCATTTT.

This clonotype was observed a handful of times. A read error may explain this, as a much larger clone is one base away. The rearrangement uses TRBV15 and TRBJ2-3; D ambiguous. The germline V gene encodes CDR1 LNHNV and CDR2 YYDKDF (reference sequence). Trimming took off 1 base at V and 3 bases at J, with 2 bases between the two ends. The CDR3 runs to 12 residues. CDR3 residues: CATSRATDTQYF. CDR3 coding DNA: TGTGCCACCAGCAGAGCGACAGATACGCAGTATTTT.

In this sample, this clonotype turned up a few times. J is TRBJ2-7 and V is TRBV29-1, with D possibly TRBD1 on 7 matching bases. The ends were cut back, 0 bases at V and 6 bases at J, with 18 bases in the middle. CDR3 length: 15 residues. Germline V gives CDR1 SQVTM, CDR2 ANQGSEA. The DNA for the CDR3 is TGCAGCGTTGAAGATGGGACAGCCCGAGCGGGCGAGCAGTACTTC. It is translated as CSVEDGTARAGEQYF.

At least ten counts were recorded for this clonotype. This chain links TRBV27 with TRBJ2-3; either TRBD1 or TRBD2 may fit D (5 bases each). The CDR3 has 11 residues. Deletions cut 5 bases from V and 8 bases from J, with 8 bases between. CDR1 is MNHEY, CDR2 SMNVEV, per germline (reference sequence). The CDR3 protein is CASSQRGTQYF. The CDR3 nucleotides are TGTGCCAGCAGTCAGAGGGGTACGCAGTATTTT.

The V call is TRBV5-1, the J call TRBJ2-7; TRBD1 agrees at 12 bases. V was clipped by 7 bases and J by 4 bases; unmatched bases: 12. The CDR3 sequence is 16 residues long. Germline-derived CDR1 and CDR2 are SGHRS and YFSETQ. In DNA form, the CDR3 reads TGCGCCAGCTACCACCGGGACAGGGGGCCCCCATACGAGCAGTACTTC. Residues: CASYHRDRGPPYEQYF.

The rearrangement links TRBV11-2 to TRBJ2-3, with TRBD2 matching 11 bases. CDR1 is SGHAT and CDR2 is FQNNGV in the germline V gene. The ends lost 5 bases at V and 5 bases at J; junction bases unmatched: 3. The CDR3 has 14 amino acids. Here the CDR3 DNA reads TGTGCCAGCAGCGTAGCGGGGGGGATAGATACGCAGTATTTT. Translation gives CASSVAGGIDTQYF.

The sample holds a few counts of this clonotype. V gene TRBV7-9 combines with J gene TRBJ1-4, with D uncertain. V was trimmed by 5 bases and J by 4 bases, leaving 17 bases between them. The CDR3 loop spans 16 amino acids. Germline assignment: CDR1 SEHNR and CDR2 FQNEAQ (reference sequence). CDR3 in amino acids: CASSKALGRNNEKLFF. In nucleotides, the CDR3 is TGTGCCAGCAGCAAAGCTCTCGGGCGGAATAATGAAAAACTGTTTTTT.